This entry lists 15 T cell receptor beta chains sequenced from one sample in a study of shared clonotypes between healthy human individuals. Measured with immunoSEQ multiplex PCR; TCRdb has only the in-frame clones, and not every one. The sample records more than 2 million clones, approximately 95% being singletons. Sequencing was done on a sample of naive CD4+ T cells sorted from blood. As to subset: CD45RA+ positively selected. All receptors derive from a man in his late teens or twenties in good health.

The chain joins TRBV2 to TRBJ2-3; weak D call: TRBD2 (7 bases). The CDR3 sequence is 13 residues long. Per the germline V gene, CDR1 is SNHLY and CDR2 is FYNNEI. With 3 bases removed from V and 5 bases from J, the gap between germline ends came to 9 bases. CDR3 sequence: CASSEGGRDTQYF. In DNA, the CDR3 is TGTGCCAGCAGTGAGGGGGGGCGAGATACGCAGTATTTT.

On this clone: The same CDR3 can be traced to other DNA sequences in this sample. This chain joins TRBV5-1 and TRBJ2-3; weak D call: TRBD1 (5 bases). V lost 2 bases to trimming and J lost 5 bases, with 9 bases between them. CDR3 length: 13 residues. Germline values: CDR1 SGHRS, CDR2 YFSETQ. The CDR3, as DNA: TGCGCCAGCAGCTTACCAAGGGGAGATACGCAGTATTTT. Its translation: CASSLPRGDTQYF. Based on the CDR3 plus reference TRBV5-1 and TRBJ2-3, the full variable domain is KAGVTQTPRYLIKTRGQQVTLSCSPISGHRSVSWYQQTPGQGLQFLFEYFSETQRNKGNFPGRFSGRQFSNSRSEMNVSTLELGDSALYLCASSLPRGDTQYFGPGTRLTVL.

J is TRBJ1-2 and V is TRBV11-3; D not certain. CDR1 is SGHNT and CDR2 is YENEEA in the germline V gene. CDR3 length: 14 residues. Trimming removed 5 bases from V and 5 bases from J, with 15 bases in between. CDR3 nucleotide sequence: TGTGCCAGCAGCACGCGCTGGCCTGGGTATGGCTACACCTTC. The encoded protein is CASSTRWPGYGYTF.

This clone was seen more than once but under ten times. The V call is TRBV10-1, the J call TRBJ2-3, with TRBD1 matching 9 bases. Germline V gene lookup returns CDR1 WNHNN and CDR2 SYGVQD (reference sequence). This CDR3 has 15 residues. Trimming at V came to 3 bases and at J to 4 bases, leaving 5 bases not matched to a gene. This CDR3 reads CASSEYRGLSDTQYF. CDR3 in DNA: TGCGCCAGCAGTGAATACAGGGGGCTGTCAGATACGCAGTATTTT.

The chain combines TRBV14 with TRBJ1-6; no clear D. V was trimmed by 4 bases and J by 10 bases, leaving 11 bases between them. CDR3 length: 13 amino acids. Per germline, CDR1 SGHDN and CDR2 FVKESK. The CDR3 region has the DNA TGTGCCAGCAGCCTCGGACGAGTCTCACCCCTCCACTTT. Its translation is CASSLGRVSPLHF. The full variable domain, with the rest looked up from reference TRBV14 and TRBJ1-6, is EAGVTQFPSHSVIEKGQTVTLRCDPISGHDNLYWYRRVMGKEIKFLLHFVKESKQDESGMPNNRFLAERTGGTYSTLKVQPAELEDSGVYFCASSLGRVSPLHFGNGTRLTVT.

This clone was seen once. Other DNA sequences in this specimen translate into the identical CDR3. The CDR3 protein is CASSSGQGGYGYTF. CDR3 in DNA: TGCGCCAGCAGCTCCGGACAGGGTGGCTATGGCTACACCTTC. This chain links TRBV5-1 with TRBJ1-2; 8 bases map to TRBD1. Germline assignment: CDR1 SGHRS and CDR2 YFSETQ. The CDR3 contains 14 residues. V trimming: 3 bases; J trimming: 4 bases; junction bases outside the gene matches: 5.

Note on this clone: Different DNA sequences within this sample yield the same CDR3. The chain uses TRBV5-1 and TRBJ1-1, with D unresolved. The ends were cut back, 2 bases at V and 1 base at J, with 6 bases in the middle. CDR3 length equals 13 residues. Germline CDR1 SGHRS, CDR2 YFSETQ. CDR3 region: CASSFLENTEAFF. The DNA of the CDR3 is TGCGCCAGCAGCTTTCTGGAGAACACTGAAGCTTTCTTT.

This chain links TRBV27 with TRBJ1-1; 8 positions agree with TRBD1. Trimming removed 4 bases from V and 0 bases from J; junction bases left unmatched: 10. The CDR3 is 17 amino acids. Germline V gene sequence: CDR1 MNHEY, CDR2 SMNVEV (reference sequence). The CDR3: CASSSLGQGRMNTEAFF. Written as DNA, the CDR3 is TGTGCCAGCAGTTCACTAGGACAGGGAAGAATGAACACTGAAGCTTTCTTT.

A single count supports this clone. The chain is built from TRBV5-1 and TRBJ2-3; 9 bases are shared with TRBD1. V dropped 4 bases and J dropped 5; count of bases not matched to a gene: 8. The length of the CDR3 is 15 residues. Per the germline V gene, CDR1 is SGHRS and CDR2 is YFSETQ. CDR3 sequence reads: CASSGLGQGLDTQYF. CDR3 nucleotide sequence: TGCGCCAGCAGCGGATTAGGACAGGGGTTAGATACGCAGTATTTT.

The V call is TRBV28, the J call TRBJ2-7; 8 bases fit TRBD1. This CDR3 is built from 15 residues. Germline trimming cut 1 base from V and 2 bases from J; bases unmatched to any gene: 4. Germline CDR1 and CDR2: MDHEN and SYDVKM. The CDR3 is CASSLSSRGPYEQYF. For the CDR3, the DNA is TGTGCCAGCAGTTTATCTTCCAGGGGGCCCTACGAGCAGTACTTC.

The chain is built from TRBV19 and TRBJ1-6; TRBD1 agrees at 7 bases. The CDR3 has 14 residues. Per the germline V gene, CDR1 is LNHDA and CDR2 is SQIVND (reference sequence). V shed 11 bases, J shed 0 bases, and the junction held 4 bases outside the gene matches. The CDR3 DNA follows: TGTGCCGTCCGGGACAGCTCCTATAATTCACCCCTCCACTTT. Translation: CAVRDSSYNSPLHF.

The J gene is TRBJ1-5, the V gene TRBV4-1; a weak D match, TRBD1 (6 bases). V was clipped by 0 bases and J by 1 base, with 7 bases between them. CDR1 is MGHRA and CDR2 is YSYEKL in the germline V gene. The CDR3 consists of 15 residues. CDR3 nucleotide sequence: TGCGCCAGCAGCCAAGAGGGGGCGAGCAATCAGCCCCAGCATTTT. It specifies CASSQEGASNQPQHF.

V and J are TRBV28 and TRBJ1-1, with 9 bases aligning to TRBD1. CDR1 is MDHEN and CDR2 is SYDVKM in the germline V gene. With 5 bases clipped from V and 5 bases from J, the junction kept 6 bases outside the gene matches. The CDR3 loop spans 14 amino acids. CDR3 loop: CASSTRGQGTEAFF. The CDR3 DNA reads TGTGCCAGCAGTACCCGGGGACAGGGTACTGAAGCTTTCTTT.

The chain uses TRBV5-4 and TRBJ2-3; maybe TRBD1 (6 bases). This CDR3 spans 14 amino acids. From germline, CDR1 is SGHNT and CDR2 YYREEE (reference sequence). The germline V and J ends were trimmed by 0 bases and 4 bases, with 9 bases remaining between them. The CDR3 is CASSLAGQPDTQYF. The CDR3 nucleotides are TGTGCCAGCAGCTTGGCAGGACAGCCAGATACGCAGTATTTT.

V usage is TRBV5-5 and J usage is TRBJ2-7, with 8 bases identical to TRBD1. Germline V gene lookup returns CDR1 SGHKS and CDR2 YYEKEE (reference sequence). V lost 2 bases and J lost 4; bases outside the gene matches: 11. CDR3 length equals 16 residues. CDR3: CASSLSQWTGLYEQYF. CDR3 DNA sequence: TGTGCCAGCAGCTTATCACAATGGACAGGGTTGTACGAGCAGTACTTC.